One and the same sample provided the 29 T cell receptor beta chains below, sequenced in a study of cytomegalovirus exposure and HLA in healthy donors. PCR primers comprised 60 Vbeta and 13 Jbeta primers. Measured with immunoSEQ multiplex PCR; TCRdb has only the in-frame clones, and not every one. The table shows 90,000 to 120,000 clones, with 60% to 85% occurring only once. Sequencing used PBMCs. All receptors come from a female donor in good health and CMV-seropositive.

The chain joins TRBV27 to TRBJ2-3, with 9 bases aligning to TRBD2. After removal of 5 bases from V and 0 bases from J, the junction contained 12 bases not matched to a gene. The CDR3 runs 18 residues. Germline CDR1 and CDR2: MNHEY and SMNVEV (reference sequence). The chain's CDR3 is CASSPNLLAGYSTDTQYF. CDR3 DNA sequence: TGTGCCAGCAGTCCCAACCTTCTAGCGGGATACAGCACAGATACGCAGTATTTT.

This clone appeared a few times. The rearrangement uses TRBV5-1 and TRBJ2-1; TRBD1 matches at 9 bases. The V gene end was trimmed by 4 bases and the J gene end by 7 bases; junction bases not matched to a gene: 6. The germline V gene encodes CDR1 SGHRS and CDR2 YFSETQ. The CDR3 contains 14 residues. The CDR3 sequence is CASSQMTGGNEQFF. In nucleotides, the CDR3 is TGCGCCAGCAGCCAAATGACAGGGGGGAATGAGCAGTTCTTC.

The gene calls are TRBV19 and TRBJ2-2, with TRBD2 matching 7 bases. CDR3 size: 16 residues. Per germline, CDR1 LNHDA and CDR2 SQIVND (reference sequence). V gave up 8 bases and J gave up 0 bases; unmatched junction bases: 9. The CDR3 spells CASSGGWSTNTGELFF. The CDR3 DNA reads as TGTGCCAGTTCCGGGGGGTGGTCCACGAACACCGGGGAGCTGTTTTTT.

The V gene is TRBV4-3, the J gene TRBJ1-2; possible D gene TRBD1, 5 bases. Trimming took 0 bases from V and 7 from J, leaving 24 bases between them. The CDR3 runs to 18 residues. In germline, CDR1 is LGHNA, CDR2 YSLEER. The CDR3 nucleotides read TGCGCCAGCAGCCAAGATCTCGGGGGACTGCCGATATGGTTTGGCTACACCTTC. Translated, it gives CASSQDLGGLPIWFGYTF.

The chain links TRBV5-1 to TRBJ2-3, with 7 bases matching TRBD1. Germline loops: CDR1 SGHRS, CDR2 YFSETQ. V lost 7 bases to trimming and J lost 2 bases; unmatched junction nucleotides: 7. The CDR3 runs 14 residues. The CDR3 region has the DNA TGCGCCAGCGGCTCGGGACAGAACACAGATACGCAGTATTTT. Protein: CASGSGQNTDTQYF.

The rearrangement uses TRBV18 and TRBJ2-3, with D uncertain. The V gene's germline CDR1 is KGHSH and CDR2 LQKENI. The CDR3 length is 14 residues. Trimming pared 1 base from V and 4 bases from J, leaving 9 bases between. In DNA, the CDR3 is TGTGCCAGCTCACCACAGGCAGGCCCAGATACGCAGTATTTT. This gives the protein CASSPQAGPDTQYF.

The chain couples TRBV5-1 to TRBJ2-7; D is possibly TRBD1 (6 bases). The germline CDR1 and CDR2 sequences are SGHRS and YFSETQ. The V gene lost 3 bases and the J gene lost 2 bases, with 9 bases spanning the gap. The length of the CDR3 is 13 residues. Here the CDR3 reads CASSSDSAYEQYF. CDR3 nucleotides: TGCGCCAGCAGCTCGGACAGCGCCTACGAGCAGTACTTC.

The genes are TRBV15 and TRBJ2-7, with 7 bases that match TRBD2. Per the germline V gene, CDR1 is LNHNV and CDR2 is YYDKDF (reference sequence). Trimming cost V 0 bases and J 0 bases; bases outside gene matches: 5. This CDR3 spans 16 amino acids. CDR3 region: CATSRDGLAASYEQYF. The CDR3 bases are TGTGCCACCAGCAGAGATGGGCTAGCGGCCTCCTACGAGCAGTACTTC.

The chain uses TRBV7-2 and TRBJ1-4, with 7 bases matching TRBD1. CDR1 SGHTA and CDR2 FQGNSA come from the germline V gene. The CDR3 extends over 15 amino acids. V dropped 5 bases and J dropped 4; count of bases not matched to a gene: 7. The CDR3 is CASSGRDSLNEKLFF. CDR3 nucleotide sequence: TGTGCCAGCAGCGGGCGGGACAGCCTTAATGAAAAACTGTTTTTT. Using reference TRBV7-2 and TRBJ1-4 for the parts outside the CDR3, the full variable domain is GAGVSQSPSNKVTEKGKDVELRCDPISGHTALYWYRQSLGQGLEFLIYFQGNSAPDKSGLPSDRFSAERTGGSVSTLTIQRTQQEDSAVYLCASSGRDSLNEKLFFGSGTQLSVL.

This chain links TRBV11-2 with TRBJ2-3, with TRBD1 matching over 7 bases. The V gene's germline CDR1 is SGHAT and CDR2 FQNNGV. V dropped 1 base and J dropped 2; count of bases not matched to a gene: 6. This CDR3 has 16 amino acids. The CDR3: CASSLGFQGVTDTQYF. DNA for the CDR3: TGTGCCAGCAGCTTAGGCTTTCAGGGGGTCACAGATACGCAGTATTTT.

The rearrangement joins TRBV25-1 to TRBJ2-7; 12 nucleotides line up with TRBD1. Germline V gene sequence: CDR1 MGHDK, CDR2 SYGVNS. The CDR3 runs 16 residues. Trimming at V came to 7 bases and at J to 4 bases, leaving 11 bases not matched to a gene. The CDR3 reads CASTSSRDRGRYEQYF. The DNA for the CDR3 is TGTGCCAGCACCTCGTCCCGGGACAGGGGGCGATACGAGCAGTACTTC.

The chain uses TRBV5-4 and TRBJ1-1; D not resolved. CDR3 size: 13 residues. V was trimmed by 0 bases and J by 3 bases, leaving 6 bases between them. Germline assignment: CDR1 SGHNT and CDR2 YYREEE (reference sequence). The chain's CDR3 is CASSLVADTEAFF. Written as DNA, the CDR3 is TGTGCCAGCAGCTTGGTGGCGGACACTGAAGCTTTCTTT.

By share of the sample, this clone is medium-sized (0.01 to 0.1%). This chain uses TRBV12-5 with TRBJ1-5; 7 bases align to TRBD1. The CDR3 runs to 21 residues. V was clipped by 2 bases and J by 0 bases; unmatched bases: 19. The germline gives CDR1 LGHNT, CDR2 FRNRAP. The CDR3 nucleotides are TGTGCTAGTGGTTTGTTTGTTTTTGCGGCAGGGGGACGTGATAGCAATCAGCCCCAGCATTTT. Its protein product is CASGLFVFAAGGRDSNQPQHF.

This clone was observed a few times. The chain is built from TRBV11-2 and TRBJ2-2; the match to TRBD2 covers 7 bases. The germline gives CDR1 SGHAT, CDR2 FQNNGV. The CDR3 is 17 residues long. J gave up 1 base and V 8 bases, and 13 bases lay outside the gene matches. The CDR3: CASSLHLAGENTGELFF. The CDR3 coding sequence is TGTGCCAGCTCCCTACATTTGGCGGGGGAGAACACCGGGGAGCTGTTTTTT.

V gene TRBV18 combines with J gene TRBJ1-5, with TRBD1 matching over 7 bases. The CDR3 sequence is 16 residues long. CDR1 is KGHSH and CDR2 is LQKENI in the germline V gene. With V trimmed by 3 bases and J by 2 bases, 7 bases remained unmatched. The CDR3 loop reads CASSPMTGIGNQPQHF. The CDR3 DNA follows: TGTGCCAGCTCACCGATGACAGGGATTGGCAATCAGCCCCAGCATTTT.

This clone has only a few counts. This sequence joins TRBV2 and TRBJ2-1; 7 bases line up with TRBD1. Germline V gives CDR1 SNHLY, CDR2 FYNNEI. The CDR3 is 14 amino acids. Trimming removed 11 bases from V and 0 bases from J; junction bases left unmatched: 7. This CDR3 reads CAGRRDSSYNEQFF. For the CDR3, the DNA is TGTGCCGGACGCCGGGACAGCTCCTACAATGAGCAGTTCTTC. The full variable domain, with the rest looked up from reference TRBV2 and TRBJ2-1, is EPEVTQTPSHQVTQMGQEVILRCVPISNHLYFYWYRQILGQKVEFLVSFYNNEISEKSEIFDDQFSVERPDGSNFTLKIRSTKLEDSAMYFCAGRRDSSYNEQFFGPGTRLTVL.

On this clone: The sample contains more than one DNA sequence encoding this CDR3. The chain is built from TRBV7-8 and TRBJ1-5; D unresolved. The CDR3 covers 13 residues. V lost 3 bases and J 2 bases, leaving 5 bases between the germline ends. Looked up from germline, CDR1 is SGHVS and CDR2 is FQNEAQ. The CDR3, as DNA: TGTGCCAGCAGCTTCCGTGGCAATCAGCCCCAGCATTTT. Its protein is CASSFRGNQPQHF.

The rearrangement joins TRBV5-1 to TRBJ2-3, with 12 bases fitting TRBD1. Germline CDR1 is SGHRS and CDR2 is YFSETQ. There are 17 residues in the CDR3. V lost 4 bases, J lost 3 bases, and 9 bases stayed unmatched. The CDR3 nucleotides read TGCGCCAGCAGCAATCCGGGACAGGGGGCGGTTACAGATACGCAGTATTTT. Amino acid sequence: CASSNPGQGAVTDTQYF.

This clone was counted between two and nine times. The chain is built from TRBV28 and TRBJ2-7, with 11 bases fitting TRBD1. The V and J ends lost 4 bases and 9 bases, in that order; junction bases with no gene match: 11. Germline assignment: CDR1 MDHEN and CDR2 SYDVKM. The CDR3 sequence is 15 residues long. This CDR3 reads CASSSGQGDTTVQYF. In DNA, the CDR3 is TGTGCCAGCAGTTCGGGACAGGGGGATACTACGGTGCAGTACTTC.

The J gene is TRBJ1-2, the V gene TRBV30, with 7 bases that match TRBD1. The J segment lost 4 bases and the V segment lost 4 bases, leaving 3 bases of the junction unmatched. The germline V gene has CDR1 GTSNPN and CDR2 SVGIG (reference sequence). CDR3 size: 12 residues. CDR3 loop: CAWIHRGYGYTF. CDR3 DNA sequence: TGTGCCTGGATCCACAGGGGCTATGGCTACACCTTC.

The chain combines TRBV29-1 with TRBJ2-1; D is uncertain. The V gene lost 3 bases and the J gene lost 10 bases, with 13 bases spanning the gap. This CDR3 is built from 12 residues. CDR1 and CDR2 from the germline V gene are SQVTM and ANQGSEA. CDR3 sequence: CSVDIQQSEQFF. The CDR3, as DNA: TGCAGCGTTGATATACAGCAATCAGAGCAGTTCTTC.

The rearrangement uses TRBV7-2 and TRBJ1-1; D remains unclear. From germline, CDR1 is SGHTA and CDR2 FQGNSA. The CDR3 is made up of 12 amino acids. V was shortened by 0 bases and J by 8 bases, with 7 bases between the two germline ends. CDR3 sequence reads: CASSLAAVEAFF. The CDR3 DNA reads TGTGCCAGCAGCTTAGCGGCGGTAGAAGCTTTCTTT. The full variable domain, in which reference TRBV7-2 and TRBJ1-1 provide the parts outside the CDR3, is GAGVSQSPSNKVTEKGKDVELRCDPISGHTALYWYRQSLGQGLEFLIYFQGNSAPDKSGLPSDRFSAERTGGSVSTLTIQRTQQEDSAVYLCASSLAAVEAFFGQGTRLTVV.

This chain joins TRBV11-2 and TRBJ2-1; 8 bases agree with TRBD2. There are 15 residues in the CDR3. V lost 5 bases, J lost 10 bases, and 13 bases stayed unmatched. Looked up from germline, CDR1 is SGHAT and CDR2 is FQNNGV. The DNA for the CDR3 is TGTGCCAGCAGCCTCTCGGGCGGGGGGAGCGGGGAGCAGTTCTTC. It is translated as CASSLSGGGSGEQFF.

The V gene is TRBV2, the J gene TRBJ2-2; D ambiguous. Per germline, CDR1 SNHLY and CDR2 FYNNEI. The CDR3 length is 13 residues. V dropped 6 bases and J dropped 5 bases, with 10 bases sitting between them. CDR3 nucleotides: TGTGCCAGCAGCAACAAGGAGACCGGGGAGCTGTTTTTT. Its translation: CASSNKETGELFF.

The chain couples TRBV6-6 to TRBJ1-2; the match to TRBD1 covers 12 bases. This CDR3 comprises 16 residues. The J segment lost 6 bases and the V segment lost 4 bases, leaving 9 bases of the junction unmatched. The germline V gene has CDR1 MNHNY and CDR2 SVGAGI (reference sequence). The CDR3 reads CASSLGTGGYFDGYTF. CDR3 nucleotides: TGTGCCAGCAGTTTAGGGACAGGGGGCTATTTCGATGGCTACACCTTC.

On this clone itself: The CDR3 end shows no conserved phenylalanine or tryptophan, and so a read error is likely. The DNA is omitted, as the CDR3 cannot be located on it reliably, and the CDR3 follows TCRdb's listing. The CDR3 spells CASSEEGSLA. The chain is built from TRBV2 and TRBJ1-2. In germline, CDR1 is SNHLY, CDR2 FYNNEI. The CDR3 has 10 amino acids, counting both end residues.

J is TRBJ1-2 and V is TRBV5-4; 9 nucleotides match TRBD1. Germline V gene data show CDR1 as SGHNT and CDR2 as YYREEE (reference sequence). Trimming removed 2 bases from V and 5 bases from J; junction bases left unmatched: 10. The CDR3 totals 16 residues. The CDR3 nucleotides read TGTGCCAGCAGCTTCGGGGGTGGACAGGGGAAATATGGCTACACCTTC. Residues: CASSFGGGQGKYGYTF.

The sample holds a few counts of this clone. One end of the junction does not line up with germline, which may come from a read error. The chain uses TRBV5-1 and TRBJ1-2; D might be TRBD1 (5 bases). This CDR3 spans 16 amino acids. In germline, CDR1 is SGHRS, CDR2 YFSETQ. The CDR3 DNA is TGCGCCAGCAGATTGGAGGGAGGGGAACCTTACTATGGCTACACCTTC. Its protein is CASRLEGGEPYYGYTF.

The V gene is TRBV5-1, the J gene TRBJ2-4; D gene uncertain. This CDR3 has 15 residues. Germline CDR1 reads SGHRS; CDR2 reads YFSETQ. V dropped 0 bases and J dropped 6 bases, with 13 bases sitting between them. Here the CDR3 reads CASSLEPSSGNIQYF. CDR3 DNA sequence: TGCGCCAGCAGCTTGGAACCTAGTTCGGGAAACATTCAGTACTTC.